The present T cell receptor beta chain was sequenced within a study of blood T cell repertoires in COVID-19. Overall study: Sites across the United States, Italy and Spain contributed samples from acute and convalescent COVID-19. PBMCs, B-cell-depleted T cells, or T cells were the source of the cDNA or gDNA that made up the material.

Source study methods: Amplification of reference gene primers was used by the study to estimate nucleated cell counts. Repertoires were generated with immunoSEQ multiplex PCR, while TCRdb's copy carries only in-frame clones and drops some. V, J and clone size were drawn from that table, and D and trimming were deduced from the DNA. The data show tens of thousands of clones, 88% seen once. The CDR3 covers 13 residues. V was pared by 4 bases and J by 2 bases, with 9 bases between. The germline V gene encodes CDR1 SGHRS and CDR2 YFSETQ. The sample consisted of peripheral blood. This chain joins TRBV5-1 and TRBJ2-5; perhaps TRBD2 as D (5 bases). This TCR derives from a human donor in a cohort sampled during active COVID-19. The CDR3 nucleotides are TGCGCCAGCAGCCCCGGGGAGCAAGAGACCCAGTACTTC. Translation: CASSPGEQETQYF.